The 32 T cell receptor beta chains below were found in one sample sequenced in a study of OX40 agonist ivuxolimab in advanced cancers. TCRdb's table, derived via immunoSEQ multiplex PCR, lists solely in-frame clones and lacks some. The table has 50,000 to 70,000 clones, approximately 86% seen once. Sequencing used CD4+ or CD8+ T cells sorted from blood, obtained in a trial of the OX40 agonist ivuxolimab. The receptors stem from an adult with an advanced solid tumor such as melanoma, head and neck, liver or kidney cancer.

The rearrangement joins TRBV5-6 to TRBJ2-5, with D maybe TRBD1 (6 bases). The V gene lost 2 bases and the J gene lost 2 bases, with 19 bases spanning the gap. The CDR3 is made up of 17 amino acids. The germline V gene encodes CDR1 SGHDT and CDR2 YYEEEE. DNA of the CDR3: TGTGCCAGCAGCTTCGTTACGACGGACAGACCTCAAGAGACCCAGTACTTC. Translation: CASSFVTTDRPQETQYF.

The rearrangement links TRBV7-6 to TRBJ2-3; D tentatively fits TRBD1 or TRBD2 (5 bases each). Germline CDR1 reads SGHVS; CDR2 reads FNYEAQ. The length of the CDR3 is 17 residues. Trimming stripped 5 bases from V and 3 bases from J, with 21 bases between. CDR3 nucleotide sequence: TGTGCCAGCAGCATAACCCGTCCCCCGGGGCGGACAGATACGCAGTATTTT. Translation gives CASSITRPPGRTDTQYF.

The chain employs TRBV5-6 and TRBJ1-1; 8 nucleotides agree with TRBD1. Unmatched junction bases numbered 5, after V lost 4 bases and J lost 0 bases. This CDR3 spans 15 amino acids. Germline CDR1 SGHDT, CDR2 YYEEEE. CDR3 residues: CASSTRQGMNTEAFF. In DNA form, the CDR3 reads TGTGCCAGCAGCACCCGACAGGGGATGAACACTGAAGCTTTCTTT.

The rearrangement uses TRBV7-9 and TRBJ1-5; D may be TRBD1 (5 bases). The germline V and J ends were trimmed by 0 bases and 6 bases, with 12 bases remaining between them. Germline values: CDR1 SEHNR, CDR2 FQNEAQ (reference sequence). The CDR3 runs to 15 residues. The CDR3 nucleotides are TGTGCCAGCAGCTTAGCGATGGGGGAAGGTCAGCCCCAGCATTTT. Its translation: CASSLAMGEGQPQHF.

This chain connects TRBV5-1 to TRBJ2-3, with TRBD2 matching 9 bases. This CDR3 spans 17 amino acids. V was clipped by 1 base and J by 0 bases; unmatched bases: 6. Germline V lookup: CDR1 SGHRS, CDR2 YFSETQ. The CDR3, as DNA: TGCGCCAGCAGCTTGAAGCTTAGCGGGGGTAGCACAGATACGCAGTATTTT. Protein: CASSLKLSGGSTDTQYF.

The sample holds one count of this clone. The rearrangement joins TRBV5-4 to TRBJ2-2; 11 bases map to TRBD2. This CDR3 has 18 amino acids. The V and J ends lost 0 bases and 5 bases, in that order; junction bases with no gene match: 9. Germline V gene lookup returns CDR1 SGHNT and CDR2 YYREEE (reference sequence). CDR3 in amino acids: CASSLGLAGGRRTGELFF. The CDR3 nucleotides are TGTGCCAGCAGCTTGGGGCTAGCGGGGGGACGGCGGACCGGGGAGCTGTTTTTT.

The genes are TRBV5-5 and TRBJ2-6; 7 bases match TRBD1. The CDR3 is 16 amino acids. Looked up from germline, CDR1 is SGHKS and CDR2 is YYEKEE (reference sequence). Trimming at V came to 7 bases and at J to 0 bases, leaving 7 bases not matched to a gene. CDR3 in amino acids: CASRRQGASGANVLTF. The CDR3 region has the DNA TGTGCCAGCCGAAGACAGGGTGCCTCTGGGGCCAACGTCCTGACTTTC.

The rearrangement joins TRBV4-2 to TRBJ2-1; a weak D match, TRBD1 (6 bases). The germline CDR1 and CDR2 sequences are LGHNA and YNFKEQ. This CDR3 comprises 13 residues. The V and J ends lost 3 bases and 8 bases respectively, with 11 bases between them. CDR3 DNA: TGTGCCAGCAGCCAGCTACAGGGATATGAGCAGTTCTTC. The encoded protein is CASSQLQGYEQFF.

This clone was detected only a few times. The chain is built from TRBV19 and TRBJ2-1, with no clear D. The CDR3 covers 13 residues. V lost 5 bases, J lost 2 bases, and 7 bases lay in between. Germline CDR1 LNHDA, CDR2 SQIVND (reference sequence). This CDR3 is CASSESTYNEQFF. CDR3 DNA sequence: TGTGCCAGTAGTGAGTCGACCTACAATGAGCAGTTCTTC.

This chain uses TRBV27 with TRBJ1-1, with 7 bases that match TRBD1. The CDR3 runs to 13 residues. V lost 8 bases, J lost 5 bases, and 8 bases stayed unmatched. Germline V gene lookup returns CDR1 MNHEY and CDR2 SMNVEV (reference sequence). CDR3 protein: CASVMTGTTEAFF. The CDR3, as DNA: TGTGCCAGCGTAATGACAGGGACAACTGAAGCTTTCTTT.

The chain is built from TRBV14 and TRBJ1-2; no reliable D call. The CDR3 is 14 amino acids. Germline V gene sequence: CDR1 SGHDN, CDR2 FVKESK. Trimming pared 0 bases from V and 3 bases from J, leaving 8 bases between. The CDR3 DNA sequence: TGTGCCAGCAGCCAAGATATGGTAGACTATGGCTACACCTTC. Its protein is CASSQDMVDYGYTF.

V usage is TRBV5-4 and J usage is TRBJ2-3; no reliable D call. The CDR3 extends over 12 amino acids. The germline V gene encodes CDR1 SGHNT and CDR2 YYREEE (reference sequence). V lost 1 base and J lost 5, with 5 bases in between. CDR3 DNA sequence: TGTGCCAGCAGCTTGTTGGGAGATACGCAGTATTTT. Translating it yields CASSLLGDTQYF.

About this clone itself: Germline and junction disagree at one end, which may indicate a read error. The chain's CDR3 is CASSSSLDDQYF. The CDR3 DNA reads as TGTGCCAGCAGTTCATCGCTAGACGATCAGTACTTC. J is TRBJ2-7 and V is TRBV6-5, with D hard to call. The CDR3 extends over 12 amino acids. In germline, CDR1 is MNHEY, CDR2 SVGAGI.

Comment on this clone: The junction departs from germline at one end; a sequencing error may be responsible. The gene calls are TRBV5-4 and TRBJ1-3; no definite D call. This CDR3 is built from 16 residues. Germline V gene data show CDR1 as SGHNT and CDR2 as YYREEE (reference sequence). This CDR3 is CASSQDPAFSGNTIYF. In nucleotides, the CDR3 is TGCGCCAGCAGCCAAGACCCGGCTTTCTCTGGAAACACCATATATTTT.

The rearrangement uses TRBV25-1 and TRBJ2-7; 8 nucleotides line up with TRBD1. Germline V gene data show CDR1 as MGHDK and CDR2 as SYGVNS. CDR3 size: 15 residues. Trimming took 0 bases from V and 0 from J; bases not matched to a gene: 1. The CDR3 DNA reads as TGTGCCAGCAGTGAATATGGGACAGGCTCCTACGAGCAGTACTTC. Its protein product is CASSEYGTGSYEQYF.

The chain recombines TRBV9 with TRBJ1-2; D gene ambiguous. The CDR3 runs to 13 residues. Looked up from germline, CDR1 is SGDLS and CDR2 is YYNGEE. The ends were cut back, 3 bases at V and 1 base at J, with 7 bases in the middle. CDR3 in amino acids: CASSAGRNYGYTF. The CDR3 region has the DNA TGTGCCAGCAGCGCAGGACGTAACTATGGCTACACCTTC.

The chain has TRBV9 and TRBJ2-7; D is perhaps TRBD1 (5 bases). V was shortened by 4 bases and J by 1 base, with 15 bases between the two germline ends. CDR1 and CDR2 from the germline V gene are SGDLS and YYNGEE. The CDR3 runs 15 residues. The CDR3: CASSPSGSTSYEQYF. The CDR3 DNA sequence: TGTGCCAGCAGCCCTTCAGGGTCCACTTCCTACGAGCAGTACTTC.

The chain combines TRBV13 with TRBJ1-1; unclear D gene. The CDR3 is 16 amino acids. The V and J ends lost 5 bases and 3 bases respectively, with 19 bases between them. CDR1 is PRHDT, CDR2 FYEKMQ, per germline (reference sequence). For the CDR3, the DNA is TGTGCCAGCAGCGTCGCCAGAGGTCTTCGAGACACTGAAGCTTTCTTT. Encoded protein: CASSVARGLRDTEAFF.

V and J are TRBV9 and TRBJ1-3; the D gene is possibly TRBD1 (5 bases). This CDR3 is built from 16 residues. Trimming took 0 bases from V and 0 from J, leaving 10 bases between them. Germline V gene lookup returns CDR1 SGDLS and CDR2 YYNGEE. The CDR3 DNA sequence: TGTGCCAGCAGCGTAGAGGGACTTCTCTCTGGAAACACCATATATTTT. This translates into CASSVEGLLSGNTIYF.

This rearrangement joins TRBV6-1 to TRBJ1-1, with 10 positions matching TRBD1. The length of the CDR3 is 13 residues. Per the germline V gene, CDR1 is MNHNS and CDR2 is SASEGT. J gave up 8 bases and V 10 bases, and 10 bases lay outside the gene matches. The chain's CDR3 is CATRQGALSEAFF. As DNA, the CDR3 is TGTGCCACCCGACAGGGGGCACTCTCCGAAGCTTTCTTT.

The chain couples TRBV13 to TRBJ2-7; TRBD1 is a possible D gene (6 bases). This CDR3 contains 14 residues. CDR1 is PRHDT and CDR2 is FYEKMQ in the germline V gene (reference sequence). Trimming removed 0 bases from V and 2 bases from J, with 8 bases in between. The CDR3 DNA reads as TGTGCCAGCAGCTTAGGCAGGGGAACCTACGAGCAGTACTTC. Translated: CASSLGRGTYEQYF.

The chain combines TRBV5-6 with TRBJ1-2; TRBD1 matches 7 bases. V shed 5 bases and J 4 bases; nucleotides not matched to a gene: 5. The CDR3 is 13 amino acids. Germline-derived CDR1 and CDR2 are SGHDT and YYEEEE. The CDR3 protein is CASSAGTAYGYTF. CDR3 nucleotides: TGTGCCAGCAGTGCCGGGACAGCCTATGGCTACACCTTC. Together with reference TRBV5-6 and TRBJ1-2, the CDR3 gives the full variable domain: DAGVTQSPTHLIKTRGQQVTLRCSPKSGHDTVSWYQQALGQGPQFIFQYYEEEERQRGNFPDRFSGHQFPNYSSELNVNALLLGDSALYLCASSAGTAYGYTFGSGTRLTVV.

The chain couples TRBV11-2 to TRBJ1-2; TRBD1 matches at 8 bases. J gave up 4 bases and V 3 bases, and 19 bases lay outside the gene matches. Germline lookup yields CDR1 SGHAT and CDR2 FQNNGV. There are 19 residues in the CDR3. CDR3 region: CASSFRGRPHPNGPYGYTF. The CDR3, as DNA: TGTGCCAGCAGCTTCAGGGGGCGGCCCCACCCAAACGGGCCCTATGGCTACACCTTC.

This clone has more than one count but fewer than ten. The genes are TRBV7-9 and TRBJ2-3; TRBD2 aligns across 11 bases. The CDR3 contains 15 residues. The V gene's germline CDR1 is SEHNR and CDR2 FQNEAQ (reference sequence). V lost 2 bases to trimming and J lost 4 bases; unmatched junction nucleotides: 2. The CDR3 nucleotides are TGTGCCAGCAGCTTATCTAGCGGGGGGTCAGATACGCAGTATTTT. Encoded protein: CASSLSSGGSDTQYF. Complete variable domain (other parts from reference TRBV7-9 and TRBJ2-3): DTGVSQNPRHKITKRGQNVTFRCDPISEHNRLYWYRQTLGQGPEFLTYFQNEAQLEKSRLLSDRFSAERPKGSFSTLEIQRTEQGDSAMYLCASSLSSGGSDTQYFGPGTRLTVL.

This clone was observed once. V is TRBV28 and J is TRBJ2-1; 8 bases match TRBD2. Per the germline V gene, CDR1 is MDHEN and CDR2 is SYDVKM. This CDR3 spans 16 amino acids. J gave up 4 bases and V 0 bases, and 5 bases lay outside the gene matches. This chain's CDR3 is CASSLWAGGVYNEQFF. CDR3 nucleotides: TGTGCCAGCAGTTTATGGGCCGGGGGGGTGTACAATGAGCAGTTCTTC.

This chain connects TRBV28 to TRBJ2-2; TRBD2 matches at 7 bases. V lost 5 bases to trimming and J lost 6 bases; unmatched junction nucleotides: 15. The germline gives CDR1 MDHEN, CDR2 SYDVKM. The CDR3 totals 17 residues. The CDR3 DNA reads TGTGCCAGCAGTACACTACGGGACTACCAAAAGTCCGGGGAGCTGTTTTTT. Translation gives CASSTLRDYQKSGELFF. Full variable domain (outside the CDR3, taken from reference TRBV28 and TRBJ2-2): DVKVTQSSRYLVKRTGEKVFLECVQDMDHENMFWYRQDPGLGLRLIYFSYDVKMKEKGDIPEGYSVSREKKERFSLILESASTNQTSMYLCASSTLRDYQKSGELFFGEGSRLTVL.

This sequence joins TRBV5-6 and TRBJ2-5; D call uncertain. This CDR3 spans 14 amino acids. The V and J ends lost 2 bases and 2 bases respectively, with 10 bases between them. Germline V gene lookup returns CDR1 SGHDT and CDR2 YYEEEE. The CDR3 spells CASSFQVSQETQYF. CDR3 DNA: TGTGCCAGCAGCTTCCAGGTATCGCAAGAGACCCAGTACTTC.

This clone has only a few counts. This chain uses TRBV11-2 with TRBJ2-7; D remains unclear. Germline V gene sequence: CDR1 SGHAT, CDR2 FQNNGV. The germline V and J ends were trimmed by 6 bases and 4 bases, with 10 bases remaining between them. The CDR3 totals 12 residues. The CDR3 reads CASRTENYEQYF. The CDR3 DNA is TGTGCCAGCAGGACGGAGAATTACGAGCAGTACTTC.

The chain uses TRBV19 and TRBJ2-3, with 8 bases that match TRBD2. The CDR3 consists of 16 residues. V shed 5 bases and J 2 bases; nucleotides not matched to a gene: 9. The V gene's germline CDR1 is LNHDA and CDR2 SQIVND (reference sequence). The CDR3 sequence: CASSLPGGIHTDTQYF. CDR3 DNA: TGTGCCAGTAGTCTCCCGGGGGGGATACACACAGATACGCAGTATTTT.

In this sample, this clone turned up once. In DNA, the CDR3 is TGTGCCAGCAGTTTCTCCTTGGCGGGGGGGCGCAATGAGCAGTTCTTC. Protein product: CASSFSLAGGRNEQFF. The chain uses TRBV28 and TRBJ2-1; 9 bases fit TRBD2. Germline V gene data show CDR1 as MDHEN and CDR2 as SYDVKM. CDR3 length: 16 residues. V was clipped by 3 bases and J by 6 bases; unmatched bases: 9.

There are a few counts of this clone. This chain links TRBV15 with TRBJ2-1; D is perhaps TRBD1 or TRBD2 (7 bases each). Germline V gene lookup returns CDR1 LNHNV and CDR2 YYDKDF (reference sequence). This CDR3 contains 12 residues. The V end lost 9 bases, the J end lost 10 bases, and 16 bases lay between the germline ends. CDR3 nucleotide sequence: TGTGCCACGGAGGGAGGGGGCTGGGAGCAGTTCTTC. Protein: CATEGGGWEQFF.

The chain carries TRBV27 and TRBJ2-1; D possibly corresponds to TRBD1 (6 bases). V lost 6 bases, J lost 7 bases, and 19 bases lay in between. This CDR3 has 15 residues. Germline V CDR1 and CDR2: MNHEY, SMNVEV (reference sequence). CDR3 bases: TGTGCCAGCAGCGAGGGAGCCAAGGGGGTGAATGAGCAGTTCTTC. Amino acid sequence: CASSEGAKGVNEQFF.